This passage covers 3 T cell receptor beta chains from one sample sequenced in a study of response to subunit inactivated influenza vaccine. In TCRdb, the RT-PCR reads were re-called with MiXCR into one record per CDR3 protein. Here the sample spans around 570,000 distinct CDR3 sequences, 7.5% to 8.5% being singletons. Sequenced material: PBMCs from blood, taken 23 months after vaccination. The receptor set was obtained from a man aged 45 to 75 who received an inactivated influenza vaccine.

The genes are TRBV6-2 or TRBV6-3 and TRBJ2-7, with 12 bases aligning to TRBD2. V gave up 5 bases and J gave up 5 bases; unmatched junction bases: 7. CDR1 is MNHEY, CDR2 SVGEGT, per germline. The CDR3 covers 15 residues. CDR3 sequence reads: CASSKTSGSPHEQYF. The CDR3 DNA is TGTGCCAGCAGTAAGACTAGCGGGAGCCCCCACGAGCAGTACTTC.

The table lists this clonotype with a few counts. This chain uses TRBV4-2 with TRBJ2-2; D uncertain. Per the germline V gene, CDR1 is LGHNA and CDR2 is YNFKEQ. CDR3 length equals 14 residues. Trimming shortened V by 0 bases and J by 7 bases, and 9 bases separated the two germline ends. The CDR3 region is CASSQESASGELFF. DNA of the CDR3: TGTGCCAGCAGCCAAGAGTCGGCCAGCGGGGAGCTGTTTTTT.

CDR3 sequence (DNA): TGTGCCAGCCGGAGGTGGCCGGGGTATGAGCAGTTCTTC. This gives the protein CASRRWPGYEQFF. The V gene is TRBV28, the J gene TRBJ2-1; maybe TRBD2 (5 bases). V gave up 8 bases and J gave up 8 bases, with 16 bases separating them. The CDR3 has 13 amino acids. Per the germline V gene, CDR1 is MDHEN and CDR2 is SYDVKM.